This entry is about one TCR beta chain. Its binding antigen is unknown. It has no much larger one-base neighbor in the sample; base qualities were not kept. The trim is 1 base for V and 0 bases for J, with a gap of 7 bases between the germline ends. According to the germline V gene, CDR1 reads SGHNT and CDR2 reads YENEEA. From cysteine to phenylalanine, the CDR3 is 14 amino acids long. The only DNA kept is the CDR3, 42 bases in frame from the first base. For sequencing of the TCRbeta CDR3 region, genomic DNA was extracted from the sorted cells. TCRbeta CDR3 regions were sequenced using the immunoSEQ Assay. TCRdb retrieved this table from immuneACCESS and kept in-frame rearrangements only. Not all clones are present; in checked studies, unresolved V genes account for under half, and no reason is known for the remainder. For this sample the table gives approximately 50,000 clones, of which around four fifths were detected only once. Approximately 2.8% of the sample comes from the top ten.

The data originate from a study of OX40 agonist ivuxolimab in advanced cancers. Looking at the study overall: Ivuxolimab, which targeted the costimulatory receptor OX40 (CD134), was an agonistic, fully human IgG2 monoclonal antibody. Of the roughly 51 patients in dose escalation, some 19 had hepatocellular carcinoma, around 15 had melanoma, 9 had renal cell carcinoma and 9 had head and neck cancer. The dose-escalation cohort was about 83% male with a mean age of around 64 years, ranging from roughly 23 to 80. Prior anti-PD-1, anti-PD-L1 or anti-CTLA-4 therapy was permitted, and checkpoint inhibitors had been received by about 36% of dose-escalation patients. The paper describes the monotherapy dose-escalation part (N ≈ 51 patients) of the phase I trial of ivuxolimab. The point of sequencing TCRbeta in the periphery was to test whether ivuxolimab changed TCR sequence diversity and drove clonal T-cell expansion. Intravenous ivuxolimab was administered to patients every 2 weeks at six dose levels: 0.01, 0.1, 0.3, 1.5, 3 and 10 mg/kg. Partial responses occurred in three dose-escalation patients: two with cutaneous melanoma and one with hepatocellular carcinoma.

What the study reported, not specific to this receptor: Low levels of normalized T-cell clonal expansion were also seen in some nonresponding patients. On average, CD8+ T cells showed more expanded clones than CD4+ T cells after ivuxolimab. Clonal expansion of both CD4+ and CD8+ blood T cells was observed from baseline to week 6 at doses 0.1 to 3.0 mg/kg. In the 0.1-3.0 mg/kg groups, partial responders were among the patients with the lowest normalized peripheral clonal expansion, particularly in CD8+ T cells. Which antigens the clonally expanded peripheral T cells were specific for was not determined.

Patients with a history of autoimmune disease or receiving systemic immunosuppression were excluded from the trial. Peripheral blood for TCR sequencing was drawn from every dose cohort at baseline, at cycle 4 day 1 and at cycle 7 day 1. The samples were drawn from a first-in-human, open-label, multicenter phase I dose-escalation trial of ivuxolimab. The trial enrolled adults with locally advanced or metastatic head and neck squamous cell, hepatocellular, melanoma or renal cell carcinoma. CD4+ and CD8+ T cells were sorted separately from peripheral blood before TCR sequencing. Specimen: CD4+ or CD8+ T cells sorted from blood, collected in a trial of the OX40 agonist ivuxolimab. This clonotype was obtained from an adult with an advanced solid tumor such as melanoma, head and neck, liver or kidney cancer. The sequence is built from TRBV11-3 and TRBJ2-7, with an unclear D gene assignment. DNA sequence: TGTGCCAGCAGCTTAGCCCAGGACTCCTACGAGCAGTACTTC. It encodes CASSLAQDSYEQYF.